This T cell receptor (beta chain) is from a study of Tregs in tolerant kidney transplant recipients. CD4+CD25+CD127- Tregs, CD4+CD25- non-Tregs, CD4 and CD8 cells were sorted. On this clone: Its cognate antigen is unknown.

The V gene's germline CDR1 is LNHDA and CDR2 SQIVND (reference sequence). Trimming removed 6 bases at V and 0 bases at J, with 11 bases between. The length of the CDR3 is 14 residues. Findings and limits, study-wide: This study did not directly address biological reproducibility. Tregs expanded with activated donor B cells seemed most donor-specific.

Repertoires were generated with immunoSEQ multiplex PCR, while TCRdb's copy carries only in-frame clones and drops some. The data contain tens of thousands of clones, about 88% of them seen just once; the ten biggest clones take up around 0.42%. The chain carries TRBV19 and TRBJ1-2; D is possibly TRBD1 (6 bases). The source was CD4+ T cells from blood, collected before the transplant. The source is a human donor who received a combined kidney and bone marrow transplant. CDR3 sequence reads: CASSKNRANYGYTF. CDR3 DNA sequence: TGTGCCAGTAGCAAGAACAGGGCTAACTATGGCTACACCTTC.